The present T cell receptor (beta chain) was sequenced within a study of vaccination and CD4 T cells after COVID-19. Per the germline V gene, CDR1 is LNHDA and CDR2 is SQIVND (reference sequence). This CDR3 is built from 15 residues. V was trimmed by 4 bases and J by 1 base, leaving 12 bases between them. An Oncomine TCR Beta short-read assay was used to sequence the DNA from cultured CD4+ T cells. TCRdb re-called the PCR reads with MiXCR, one entry per CDR3 protein. The sample lists some 17,000 distinct CDR3 sequences, around 50% seen once, with 21% in the top ten. Noted time point: late sampling 161 to 241 days after vaccination in a few convalescent patients. Noted treatment: roughly ten-day PBMC culture with coronavirus spike peptide pools or control peptides (ViraFEST assay). This clonotype appeared once. No antigen is known for it.

The sample in question was CD4+ T cells from blood, cultured in vitro, obtained about 7 months after SARS-CoV-2 vaccination. The chain carries TRBV19 and TRBJ2-3; TRBD2 is a possible D gene (6 bases). This sequence was found in a human donor who had recovered from COVID-19. The CDR3 nucleotides are TGTGCCAGTAGTAACTTAGCGGTGGGCACAGATACGCAGTATTTT. Translated: CASSNLAVGTDTQYF.